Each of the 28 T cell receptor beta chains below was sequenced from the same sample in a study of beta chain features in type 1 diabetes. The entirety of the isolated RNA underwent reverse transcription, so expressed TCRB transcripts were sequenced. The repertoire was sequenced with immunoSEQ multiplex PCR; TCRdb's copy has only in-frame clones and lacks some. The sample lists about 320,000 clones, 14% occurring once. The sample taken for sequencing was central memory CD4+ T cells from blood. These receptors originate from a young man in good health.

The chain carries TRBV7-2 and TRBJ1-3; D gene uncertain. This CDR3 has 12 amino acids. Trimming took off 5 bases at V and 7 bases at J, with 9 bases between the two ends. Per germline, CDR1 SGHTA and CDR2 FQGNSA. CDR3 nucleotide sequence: TGTGCCAGCAGCCGTACCCGGAACACCATATATTTT. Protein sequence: CASSRTRNTIYF.

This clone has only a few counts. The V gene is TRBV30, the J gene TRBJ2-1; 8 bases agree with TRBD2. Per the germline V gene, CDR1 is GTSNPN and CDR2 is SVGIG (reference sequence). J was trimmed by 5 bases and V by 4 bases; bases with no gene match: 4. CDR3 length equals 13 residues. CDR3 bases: TGTGCCTGGACAAGCGGGAGTCACAATGAGCAGTTCTTC. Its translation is CAWTSGSHNEQFF. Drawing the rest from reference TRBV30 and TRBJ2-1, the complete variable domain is SQTIHQWPATLVQPVGSPLSLECTVEGTSNPNLYWYRQAAGRGLQLLFYSVGIGQISSEVPQNLSASRPQDRQFILSSKKLLLSDSGFYLCAWTSGSHNEQFFGPGTRLTVL.

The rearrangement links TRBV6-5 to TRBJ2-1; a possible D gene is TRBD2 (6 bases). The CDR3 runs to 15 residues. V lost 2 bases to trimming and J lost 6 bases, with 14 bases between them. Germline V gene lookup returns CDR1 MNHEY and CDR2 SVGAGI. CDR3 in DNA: TGTGCCAGCAGTTACCCCGCACCGGGGGTCAATGAGCAGTTCTTC. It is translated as CASSYPAPGVNEQFF.

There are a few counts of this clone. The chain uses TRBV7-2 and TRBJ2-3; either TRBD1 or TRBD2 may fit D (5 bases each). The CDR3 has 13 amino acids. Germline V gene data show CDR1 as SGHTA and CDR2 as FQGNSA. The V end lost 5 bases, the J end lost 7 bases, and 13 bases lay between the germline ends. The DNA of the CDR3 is TGTGCCAGCAGCCCCGGGACCCCCAATACGCAGTATTTT. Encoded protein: CASSPGTPNTQYF.

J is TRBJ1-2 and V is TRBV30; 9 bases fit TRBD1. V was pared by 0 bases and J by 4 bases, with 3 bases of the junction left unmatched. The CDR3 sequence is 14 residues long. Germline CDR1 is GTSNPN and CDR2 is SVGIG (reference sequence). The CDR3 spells CAWSVQGASYGYTF. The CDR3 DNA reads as TGTGCCTGGAGTGTACAGGGGGCTAGCTATGGCTACACCTTC. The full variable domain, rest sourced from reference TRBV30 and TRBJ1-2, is SQTIHQWPATLVQPVGSPLSLECTVEGTSNPNLYWYRQAAGRGLQLLFYSVGIGQISSEVPQNLSASRPQDRQFILSSKKLLLSDSGFYLCAWSVQGASYGYTFGSGTRLTVV.

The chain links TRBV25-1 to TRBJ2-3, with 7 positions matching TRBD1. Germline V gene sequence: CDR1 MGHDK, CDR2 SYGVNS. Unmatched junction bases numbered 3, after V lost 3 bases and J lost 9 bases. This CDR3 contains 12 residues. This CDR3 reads CASSDQGVTQYF. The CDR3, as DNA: TGTGCCAGCAGTGATCAGGGGGTCACGCAGTATTTT.

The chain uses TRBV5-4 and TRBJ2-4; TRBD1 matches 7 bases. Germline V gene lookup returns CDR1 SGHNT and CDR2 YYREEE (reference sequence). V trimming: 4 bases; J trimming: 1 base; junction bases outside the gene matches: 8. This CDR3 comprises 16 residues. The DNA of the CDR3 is TGTGCCAGCAGCGGGGGATACAGGGGCGCCAAAAACATTCAGTACTTC. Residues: CASSGGYRGAKNIQYF.

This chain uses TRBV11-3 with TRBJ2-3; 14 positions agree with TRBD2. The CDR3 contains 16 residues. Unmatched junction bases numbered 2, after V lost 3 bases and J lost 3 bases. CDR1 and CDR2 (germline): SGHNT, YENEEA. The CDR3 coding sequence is TGTGCCAGCAGCTTCGGGACTAGCGGGAGAACAGATACGCAGTATTTT. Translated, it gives CASSFGTSGRTDTQYF.

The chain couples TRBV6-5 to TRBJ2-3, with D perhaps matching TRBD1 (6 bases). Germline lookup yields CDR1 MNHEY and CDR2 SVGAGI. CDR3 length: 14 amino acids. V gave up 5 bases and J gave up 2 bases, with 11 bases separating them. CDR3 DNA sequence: TGTGCCAGCAGTAACAGGGCTCACACAGATACGCAGTATTTT. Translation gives CASSNRAHTDTQYF.

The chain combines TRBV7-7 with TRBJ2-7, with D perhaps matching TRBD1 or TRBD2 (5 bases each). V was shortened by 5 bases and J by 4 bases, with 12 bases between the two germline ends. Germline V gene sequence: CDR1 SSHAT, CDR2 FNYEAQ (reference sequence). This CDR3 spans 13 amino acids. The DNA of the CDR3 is TGTGCCAGCAGCAGAGGGACGACTTACGAGCAGTACGTC. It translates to CASSRGTTYEQYV.

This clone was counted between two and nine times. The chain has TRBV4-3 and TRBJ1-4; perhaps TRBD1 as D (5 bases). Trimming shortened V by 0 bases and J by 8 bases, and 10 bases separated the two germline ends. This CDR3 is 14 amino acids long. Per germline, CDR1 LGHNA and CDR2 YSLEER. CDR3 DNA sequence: TGCGCCAGCAGCCAAGATATTGGGGGAGAAAAACTGTTTTTT. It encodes CASSQDIGGEKLFF.

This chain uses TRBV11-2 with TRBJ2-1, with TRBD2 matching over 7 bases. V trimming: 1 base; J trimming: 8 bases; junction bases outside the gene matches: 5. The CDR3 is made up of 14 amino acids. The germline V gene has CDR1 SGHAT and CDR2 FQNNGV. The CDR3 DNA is TGTGCCAGCAGCTTAGCGCGGCTAGCGGATGAGCAGTTCTTC. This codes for CASSLARLADEQFF.

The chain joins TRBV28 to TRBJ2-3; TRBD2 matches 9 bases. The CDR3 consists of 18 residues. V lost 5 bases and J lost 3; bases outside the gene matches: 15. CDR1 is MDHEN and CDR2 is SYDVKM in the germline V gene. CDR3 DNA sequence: TGTGCCAGCAGTCGAGAGATTGGTTCTAGCGGGGCTACAGATACGCAGTATTTT. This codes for CASSREIGSSGATDTQYF.

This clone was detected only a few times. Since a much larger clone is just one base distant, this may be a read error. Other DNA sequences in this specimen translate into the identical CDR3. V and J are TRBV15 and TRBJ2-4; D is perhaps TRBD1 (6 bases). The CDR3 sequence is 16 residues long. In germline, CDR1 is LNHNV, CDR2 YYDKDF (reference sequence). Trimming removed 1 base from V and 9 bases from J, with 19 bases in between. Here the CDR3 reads CATSRGSQGQTGIQYF. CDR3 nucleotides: TGTGCCACCAGCAGAGGGTCGCAGGGGCAGACGGGCATTCAGTACTTC.

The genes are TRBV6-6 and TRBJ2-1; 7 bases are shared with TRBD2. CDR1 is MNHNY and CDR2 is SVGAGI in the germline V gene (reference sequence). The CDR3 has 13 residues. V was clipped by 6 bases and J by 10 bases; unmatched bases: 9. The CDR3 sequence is CASRLGLFGEQFF. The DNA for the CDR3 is TGTGCCAGCAGATTGGGACTATTCGGGGAGCAGTTCTTC.

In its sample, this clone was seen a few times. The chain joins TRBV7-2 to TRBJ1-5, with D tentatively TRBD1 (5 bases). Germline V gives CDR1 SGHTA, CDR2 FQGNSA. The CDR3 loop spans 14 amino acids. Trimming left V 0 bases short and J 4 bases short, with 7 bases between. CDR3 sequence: CASSLASGNQPQHF. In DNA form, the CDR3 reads TGTGCCAGCAGCTTAGCGTCAGGGAATCAGCCCCAGCATTTT.

The CDR3 here is CASRDQGAVSPLHF. Written as DNA, the CDR3 is TGTGCCAGCAGAGATCAGGGGGCTGTTTCACCCCTCCACTTT. The chain carries TRBV6-1 and TRBJ1-6; 8 bases are a match to TRBD1. J was trimmed by 9 bases and V by 6 bases; bases with no gene match: 7. CDR1 is MNHNS, CDR2 SASEGT, per germline. CDR3 length: 14 amino acids.

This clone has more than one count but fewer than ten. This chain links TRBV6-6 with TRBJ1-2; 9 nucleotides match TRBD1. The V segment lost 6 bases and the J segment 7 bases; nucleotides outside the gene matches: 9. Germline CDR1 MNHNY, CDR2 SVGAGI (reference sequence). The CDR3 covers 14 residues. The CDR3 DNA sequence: TGTGCCAGCAGGCGGGGACAGGGAATGGGTGGCTACACCTTC. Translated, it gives CASRRGQGMGGYTF.

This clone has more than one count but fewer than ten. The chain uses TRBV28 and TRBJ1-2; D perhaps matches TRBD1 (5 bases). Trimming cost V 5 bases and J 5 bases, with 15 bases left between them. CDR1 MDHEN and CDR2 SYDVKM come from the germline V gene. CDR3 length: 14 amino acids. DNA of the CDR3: TGTGCCAGCAGTGGCCCTTGGGGGGATTATGGCTACACCTTC. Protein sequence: CASSGPWGDYGYTF.

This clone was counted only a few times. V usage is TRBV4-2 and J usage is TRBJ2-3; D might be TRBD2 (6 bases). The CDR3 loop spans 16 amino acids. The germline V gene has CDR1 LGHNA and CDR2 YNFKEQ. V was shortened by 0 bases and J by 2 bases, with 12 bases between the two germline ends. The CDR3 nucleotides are TGTGCCAGCAGCCAAGATCGTGGAGGGACCACAGATACGCAGTATTTT. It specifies CASSQDRGGTTDTQYF.

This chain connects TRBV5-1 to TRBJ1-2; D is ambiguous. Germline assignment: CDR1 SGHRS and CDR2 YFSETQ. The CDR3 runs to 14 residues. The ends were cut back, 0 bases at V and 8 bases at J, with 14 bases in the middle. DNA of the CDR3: TGCGCCAGCAGCTTGGACAGCCCGGTTGGAGGCTACACCTTC. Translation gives CASSLDSPVGGYTF.

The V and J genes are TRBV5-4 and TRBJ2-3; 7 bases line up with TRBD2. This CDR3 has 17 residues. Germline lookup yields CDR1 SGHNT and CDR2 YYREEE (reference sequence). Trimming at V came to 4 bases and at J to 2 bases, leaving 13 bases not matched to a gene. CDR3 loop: CASSLLTGGRVTDTQYF. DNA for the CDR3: TGTGCCAGCAGCCTCCTTACCGGGGGGAGGGTCACAGATACGCAGTATTTT. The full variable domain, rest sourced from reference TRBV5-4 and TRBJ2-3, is ETGVTQSPTHLIKTRGQQVTLRCSSQSGHNTVSWYQQALGQGPQFIFQYYREEENGRGNFPPRFSGLQFPNYSSELNVNALELDDSALYLCASSLLTGGRVTDTQYFGPGTRLTVL.

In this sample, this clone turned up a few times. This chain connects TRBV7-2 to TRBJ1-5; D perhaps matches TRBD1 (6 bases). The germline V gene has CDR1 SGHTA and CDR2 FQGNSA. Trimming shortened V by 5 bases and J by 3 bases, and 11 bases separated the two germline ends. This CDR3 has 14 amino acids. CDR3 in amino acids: CASSPRQDNQPQHF. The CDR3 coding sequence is TGTGCCAGCAGCCCCCGACAGGACAATCAGCCCCAGCATTTT. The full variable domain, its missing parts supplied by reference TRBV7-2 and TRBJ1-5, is GAGVSQSPSNKVTEKGKDVELRCDPISGHTALYWYRQSLGQGLEFLIYFQGNSAPDKSGLPSDRFSAERTGGSVSTLTIQRTQQEDSAVYLCASSPRQDNQPQHFGDGTRLSIL.

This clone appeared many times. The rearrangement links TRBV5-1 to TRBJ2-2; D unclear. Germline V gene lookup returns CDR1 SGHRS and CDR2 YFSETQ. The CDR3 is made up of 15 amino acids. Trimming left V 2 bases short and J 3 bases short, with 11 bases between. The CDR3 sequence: CASSLRAADTGELFF. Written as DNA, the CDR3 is TGCGCCAGCAGCTTACGGGCGGCAGACACCGGGGAGCTGTTTTTT.

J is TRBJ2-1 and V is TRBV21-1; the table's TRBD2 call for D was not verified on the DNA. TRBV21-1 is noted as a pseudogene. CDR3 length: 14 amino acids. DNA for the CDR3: TGTGCCAGCAGAGGACTAGATATTACCAATGAGCAGTTCTTC. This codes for CASRGLDITNEQFF.

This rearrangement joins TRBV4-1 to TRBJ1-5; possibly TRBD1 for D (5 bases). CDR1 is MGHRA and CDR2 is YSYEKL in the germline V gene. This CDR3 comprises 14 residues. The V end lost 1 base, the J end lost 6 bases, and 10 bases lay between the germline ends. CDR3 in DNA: TGCGCCAGCAGCCAAGGGGGGAGCGGTCAGCCCCAGCATTTT. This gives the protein CASSQGGSGQPQHF.

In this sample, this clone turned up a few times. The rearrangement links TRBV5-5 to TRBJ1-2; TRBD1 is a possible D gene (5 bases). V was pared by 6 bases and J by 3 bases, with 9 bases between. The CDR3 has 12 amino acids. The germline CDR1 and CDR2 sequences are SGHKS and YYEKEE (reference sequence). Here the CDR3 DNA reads TGTGCCAGCACTGACAGACACTATGGCTACACCTTC. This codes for CASTDRHYGYTF.

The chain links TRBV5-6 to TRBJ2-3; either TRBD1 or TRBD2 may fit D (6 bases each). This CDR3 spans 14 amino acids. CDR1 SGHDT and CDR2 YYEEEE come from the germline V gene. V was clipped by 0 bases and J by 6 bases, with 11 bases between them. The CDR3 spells CASSLVGGADTQYF. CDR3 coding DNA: TGTGCCAGCAGCTTGGTGGGGGGCGCGGATACGCAGTATTTT.